This T cell receptor (beta chain) was recorded in a study of OX40 agonist ivuxolimab in advanced cancers. At the level of the study: Patient treatment consisted of intravenous ivuxolimab administration every 2 weeks at 0.01 to 10 mg/kg. Melanoma, hepatocellular carcinoma, head and neck or renal cell cancer occurred in dose-escalation patients. Study-level results: Low normalized T-cell clonal expansion was also seen in some nonresponders.

Profiled with immunoSEQ multiplex PCR; TCRdb holds only in-frame clones, not every one. Altogether about 36,000 clones are present, about nine tenths being singletons, with the ten largest covering about 4%. In regard to this clone: Its antigen is still unknown.

The V gene's germline CDR1 is SGHAT and CDR2 FQNNGV. Trimming pared 2 bases from V and 4 bases from J, leaving 6 bases between. The CDR3 has 13 residues. It was autoimmune disease history or systemic immunosuppression that excluded patients. The specimen comprised CD4+ or CD8+ T cells sorted from blood, sampled in a trial of the OX40 agonist ivuxolimab. The chain joins TRBV11-2 to TRBJ1-5; D uncertain. This clonotype was obtained from an adult with an advanced solid tumor such as melanoma, head and neck, liver or kidney cancer. CDR3 sequence (DNA): TGTGCCAGCAGCTTACAAGAAAATCAGCCCCAGCATTTT. Amino acids: CASSLQENQPQHF.